The present T cell receptor (beta chain) was sequenced within a study of T-cell memory formation after mild COVID-19. TCRdb used MiXCR to reprocess the 5' RACE reads, holding one entry per CDR3 protein. The sample lists 100,000 to 150,000 distinct CDR3 sequences; around 6.3% were seen once. Whole-study results and caveats: Memory sampled before infection contained some responding clones, suggesting cross-reactive memory joined. Contracting CD4+ clones were located mainly in CM and EM, and CD8+ clones in EMRA.

On this clonotype itself: The antigen is not known.

Germline CDR1 is LNHNV and CDR2 is YYDKDF (reference sequence). The CDR3 runs 17 residues. Between the trimmed V and J ends, which lost 1 base and 2 bases, there was a span of 15 bases. J is TRBJ1-5 and V is TRBV15, with TRBD1 as a possible D gene (5 bases). The TCR originated in an adult woman who had mild COVID-19 (a few samples of this study predate the infection). Cell type and time point are not known. The sequencing sample was made of PBMCs or a T cell subset sorted from them (not recorded which). The CDR3 DNA is TGTGCCACCAGCAGAGGTTGGAGCTTGGGGGGCAATCAGCCCCAGCATTTT. Amino acid sequence: CATSRGWSLGGNQPQHF.